This TCR beta chain was identified in a study of PD-L1 blockade in urothelial cancer (dated by TCRdb to about 2017). With regard to the full study: Therapy was started in the mid-2010s for all patients, and atezolizumab 1,200 mg was administered intravenously every 3 weeks. Blood samples were analyzed at 3 weeks after treatment start (second dose) and at 6 weeks after treatment start. Durable clinical benefit meant progression-free survival longer than 6 months, and TCR features were also tested against progression-free and overall survival. A median of about 140,000 T cells and some 90,000 unique TCRs was obtained from blood samples, and a median clonality of around 0.08 was observed. Pretreatment blood TCR-seq was available for under 35 patients, at least one posttreatment blood collection was obtained for around 25 patients, and tumor TCR-seq was available for around 25 patients. The study, an exploratory multi-omic analysis, examined somatic, immune and clinical correlates of response to PD-L1 blockade with atezolizumab in urothelial cancer. In the same patients, pretreatment tumors underwent whole exome sequencing and RNA sequencing in addition to TCR sequencing. Pretreatment tumor samples, along with matched peripheral blood collected serially before and after atezolizumab treatment, underwent TCR sequencing. About nine tenths of the roughly 30 patients were males with bladder-origin urothelial cancer, and about 65% of the roughly 29 reported a prior smoking history. Some ten patients reached durable clinical benefit, while some 21 patients did not. An ECOG performance status of 0 or 1 was recorded for the patients, and 0 to 3 prior chemotherapy regimens had been received by the patients. Broad study findings and their caveats: Patients with durable benefit showed greater expansion of tumor-associated TCR clones in peripheral blood 3 weeks after starting treatment (n ≈ 21, p = 0.022). Small sample size (n ≈ 30) and many exploratory analyses mean the results are intended to be hypothesis-generating. A pretreatment peripheral blood TCR clonality below the median was linked to improved progression-free and overall survival.

V sheds 3 bases and J sheds 2 bases, leaving 9 bases between their ends. As encoded in the germline V gene (reference sequence), CDR1 is SEHNR while CDR2 is FQNEAQ. The CDR3 goes from the cysteine to the phenylalanine over 14 residues. The sequence is cut down to CDR3 DNA, 42 bases in frame from base 1. Each PCR received spiked-in synthetic TCR analog templates so that absolute template abundance could be estimated from read counts. Using the immunoSEQ assay, TCRbeta CDR3 regions were amplified from genomic DNA with bias-controlled V and J gene primers. Sequencing of rearranged TCRbeta segments was performed at approximately 20X coverage. Per the original workflow: Clustering was used to correct sequencing errors, and CDR3s were annotated against IMGT so that V, D and J genes could be assigned. Downstream analyses used only productive TCRbeta rearrangements, leaving out any out-of-frame or stop-codon sequences. Clonality was calculated as one minus the Shannon entropy normalized by the log of the number of unique productive sequences. Clones differing between time points or between blood and tumor were identified by Fisher's exact test with Benjamini-Hochberg correction at adjusted p below 0.01. TCRdb took this table from immuneACCESS and kept in-frame rearrangements with V and J called. Such tables lack part of the clones; where checked against another copy, unresolved V genes explain under half of the gap, and the rest is unexplained. The DNA was the basis for D and trimming; V, J and clone size are from that table. Within this sample are roughly 95,000 clones, with about nine tenths of them counted one time only. The ten largest account for 2% of the sample.

A remark on this clone: Its antigen is currently not known. Base qualities are not provided; no much larger clone lies one nucleotide away.

The time point label, read with the paper, signifies: pretreatment peripheral blood. A total of under 35 patients with locally advanced or metastatic urothelial carcinoma, treated at Memorial Sloan Kettering on a trial protocol, made up the cohort. Peripheral blood mononuclear cells were collected pretreatment and during treatment, with between 1 and 8 total time points obtained per patient. The Qiagen DNeasy Blood extraction kit was used to purify genomic DNA from total PBMCs and from tumor samples. PBMCs were collected pretreatment and during treatment, and were isolated and stored as previously described.

The TCR originated in a man in his 60s with urothelial cancer. The sequences come from PBMCs, collected around atezolizumab (anti-PD-L1) treatment. The chain was built from TRBV7-9 and TRBJ2-3; the D gene assignment is ambiguous. The nucleotide sequence reads as follows: TGTGCCAGCAGCTTCTCTATATCCACAGATACGCAGTATTTT. It translates as CASSFSISTDTQYF.